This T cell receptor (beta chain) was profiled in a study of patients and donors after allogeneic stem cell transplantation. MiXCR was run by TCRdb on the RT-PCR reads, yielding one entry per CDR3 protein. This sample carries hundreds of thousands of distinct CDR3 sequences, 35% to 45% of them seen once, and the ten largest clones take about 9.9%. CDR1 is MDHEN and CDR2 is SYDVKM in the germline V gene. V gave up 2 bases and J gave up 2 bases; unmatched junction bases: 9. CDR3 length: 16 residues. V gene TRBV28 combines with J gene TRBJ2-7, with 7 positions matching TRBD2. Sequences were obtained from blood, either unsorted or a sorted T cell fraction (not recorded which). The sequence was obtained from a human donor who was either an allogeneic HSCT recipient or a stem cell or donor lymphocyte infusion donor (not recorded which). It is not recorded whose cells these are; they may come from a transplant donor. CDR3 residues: CASSLRQGRGAYEQYF. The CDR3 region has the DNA TGTGCCAGCAGTTTACGTCAGGGACGGGGGGCCTACGAGCAGTACTTC.